Sequencing of this T cell receptor beta chain was carried out in a study of T cell responses to AZD1222 COVID-19 vaccine. Study findings and constraints: In all cases, repertoires were sampled only after the peak T cell response. Two AZD1222 administrations were followed by greater Spike-specific TCR breadth and depth.

Using immunoSEQ multiplex PCR, the repertoire was profiled, and TCRdb retains in-frame clones only, with some absent. The sample contains about 180,000 clones, 80% to 95% of which appear only once. V was trimmed by 9 bases and J by 5 bases, leaving 10 bases between them. CDR3 length equals 11 residues. Germline loops: CDR1 MGHDK, CDR2 SYGVNS. This clone was recorded only once. Its antigen is unknown. This sequence joins TRBV25-1 and TRBJ1-1, with no clear D. This receptor was taken from an adult who received the MenACWY meningococcal vaccine as a control. Material: peripheral blood, obtained 28 days after the second dose of the MenACWY control vaccine. The CDR3, as DNA: TGTGCCAGTGAGTTAGGGACTGAAGCTTTCTTT. The encoded protein is CASELGTEAFF.